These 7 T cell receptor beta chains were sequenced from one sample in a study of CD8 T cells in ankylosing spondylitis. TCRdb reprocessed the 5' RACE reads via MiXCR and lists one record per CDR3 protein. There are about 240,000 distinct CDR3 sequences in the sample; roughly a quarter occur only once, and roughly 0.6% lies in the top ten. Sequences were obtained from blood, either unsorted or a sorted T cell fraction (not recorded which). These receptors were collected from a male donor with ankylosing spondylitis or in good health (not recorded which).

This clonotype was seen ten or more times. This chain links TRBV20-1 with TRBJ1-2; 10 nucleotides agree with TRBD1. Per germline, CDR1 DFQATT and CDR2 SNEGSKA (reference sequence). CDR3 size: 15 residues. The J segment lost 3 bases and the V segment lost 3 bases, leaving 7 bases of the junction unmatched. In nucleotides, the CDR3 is TGCAGTGCTAGCCTTAGGACAGGGGGGGACTATGGCTACACCTTC. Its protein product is CSASLRTGGDYGYTF.

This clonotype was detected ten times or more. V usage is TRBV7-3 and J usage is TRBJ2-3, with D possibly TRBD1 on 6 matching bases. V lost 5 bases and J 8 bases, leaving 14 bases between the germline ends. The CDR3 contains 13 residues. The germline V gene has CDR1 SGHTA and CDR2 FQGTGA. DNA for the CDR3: TGTGCCAGCAGCCCAGGGGCTGGTACTACGCAGTATTTT. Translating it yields CASSPGAGTTQYF.

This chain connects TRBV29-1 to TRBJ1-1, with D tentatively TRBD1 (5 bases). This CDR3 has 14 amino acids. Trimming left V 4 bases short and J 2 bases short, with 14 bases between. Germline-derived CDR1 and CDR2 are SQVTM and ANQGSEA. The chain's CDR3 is CSVALGVRNTEAFF. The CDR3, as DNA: TGCAGCGTTGCTCTGGGGGTCCGTAACACTGAAGCTTTCTTT.

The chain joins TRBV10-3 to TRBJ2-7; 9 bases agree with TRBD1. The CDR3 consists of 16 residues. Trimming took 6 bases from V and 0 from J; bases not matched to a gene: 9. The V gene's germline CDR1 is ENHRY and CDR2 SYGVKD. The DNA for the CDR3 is TGTGCCATCAGGGAGAGTGGACAGGGGAGCTCCTACGAGCAGTACTTC. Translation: CAIRESGQGSSYEQYF.

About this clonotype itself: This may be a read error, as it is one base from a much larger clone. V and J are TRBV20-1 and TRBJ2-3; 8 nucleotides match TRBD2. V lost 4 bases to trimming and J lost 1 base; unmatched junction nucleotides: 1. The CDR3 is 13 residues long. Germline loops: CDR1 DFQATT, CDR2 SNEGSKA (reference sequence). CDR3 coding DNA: TGCAGTGCTATACTAGCGGGCACAGATACGCAGTATTTT. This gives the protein CSAILAGTDTQYF.

In nucleotides, the CDR3 is TGTGCCACCAGCAGAAAGGGGTTGGGGGAGCAGTTCTTC. As protein: CATSRKGLGEQFF. The chain is built from TRBV15 and TRBJ2-1, with D maybe TRBD1 (5 bases). Trimming left V 2 bases short and J 10 bases short, with 12 bases between. The germline V gene encodes CDR1 LNHNV and CDR2 YYDKDF (reference sequence). This CDR3 contains 13 residues.

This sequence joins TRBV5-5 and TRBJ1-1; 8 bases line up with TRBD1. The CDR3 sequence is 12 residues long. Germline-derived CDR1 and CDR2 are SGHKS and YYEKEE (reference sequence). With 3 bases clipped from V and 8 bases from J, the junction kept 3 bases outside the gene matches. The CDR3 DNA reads TGTGCCAGCAGCTCGCGGACAGGGGAAGCTTTCTTT. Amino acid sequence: CASSSRTGEAFF.